The clone carrying this T cell receptor (beta chain) turned up a few times. This entry is derived from a study of regulatory T cells in long-lasting Graves disease. Time point denoted: newly diagnosed GD, antithyroid drugs for less than 3 months. Preparation of the TCR library used RNA extracted from PBMCs. This CDR3 region has 15 residues. J gave up 7 bases and V 5 bases, and 9 bases lay outside the gene matches. Germline CDR1 reads LNHDA; CDR2 reads SQIVND (reference sequence). Sequencing libraries for TCR beta were prepared with iRepertoire HTBI primers and Arm-PCR of CDR3 regions. TCRdb re-analysed the multiplex PCR reads in MiXCR, keeping a single row per CDR3 protein. The table lists about 500,000 distinct CDR3 sequences, about 17% of them singletons. This sample was also put to use in a study of T cells in Graves' hyperthyroidism and ophthalmopathy.

The sequenced sample was peripheral blood mononuclear cells (PBMCs), obtained at new diagnosis, from a patient treated with antithyroid drugs. The clonotype was recovered from a middle-aged man with Graves disease. The chain has TRBV19 and TRBJ1-2, with 11 nucleotides matching TRBD1. CDR3 region: CASSPGTGGSFGYTF. CDR3 DNA sequence: TGTGCCAGTAGTCCCGGGACAGGGGGATCGTTTGGCTACACCTTC. The full variable domain, rest sourced from reference TRBV19 and TRBJ1-2, is DGGITQSPKYLFRKEGQNVTLSCEQNLNHDAMYWYRQDPGQGLRLIYYSQIVNDFQKGDIAEGYSVSREKKESFPLTVTSAQKNPTAFYLCASSPGTGGSFGYTFGSGTRLTVV.